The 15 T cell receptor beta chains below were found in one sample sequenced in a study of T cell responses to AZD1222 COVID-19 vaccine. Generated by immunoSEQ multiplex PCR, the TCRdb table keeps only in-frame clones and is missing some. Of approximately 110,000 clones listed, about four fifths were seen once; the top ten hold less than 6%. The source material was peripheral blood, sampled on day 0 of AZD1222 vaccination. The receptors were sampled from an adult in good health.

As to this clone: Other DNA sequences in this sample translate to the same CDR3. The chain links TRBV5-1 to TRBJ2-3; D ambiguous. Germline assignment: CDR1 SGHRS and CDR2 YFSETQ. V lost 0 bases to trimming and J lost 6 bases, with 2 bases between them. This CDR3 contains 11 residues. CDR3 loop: CASSLADTQYF. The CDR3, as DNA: TGCGCCAGCAGCTTGGCGGATACGCAGTATTTT.

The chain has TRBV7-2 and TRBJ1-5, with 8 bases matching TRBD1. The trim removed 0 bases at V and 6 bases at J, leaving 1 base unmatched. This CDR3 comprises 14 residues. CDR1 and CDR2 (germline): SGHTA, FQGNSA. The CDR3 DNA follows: TGTGCCAGCAGCTTAGCCGACAGGGGTCAGCCCCAGCATTTT. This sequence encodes CASSLADRGQPQHF.

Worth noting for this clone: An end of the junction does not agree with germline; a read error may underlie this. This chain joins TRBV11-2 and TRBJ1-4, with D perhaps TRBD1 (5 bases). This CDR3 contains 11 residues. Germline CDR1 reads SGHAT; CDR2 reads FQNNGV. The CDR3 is CASSLAAQVYF. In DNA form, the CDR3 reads TGTGCCAGCAGCTTAGCAGCACAGGTTTATTTT.

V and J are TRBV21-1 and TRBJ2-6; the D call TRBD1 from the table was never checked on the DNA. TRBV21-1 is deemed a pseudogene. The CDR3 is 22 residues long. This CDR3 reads CASSKGPRLWTYSFGGANVLTF. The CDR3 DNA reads TGTGCCAGCAGCAAAGGCCCCCGTTTGTGGACATACTCTTTTGGTGGGGCCAACGTCCTGACTTTC.

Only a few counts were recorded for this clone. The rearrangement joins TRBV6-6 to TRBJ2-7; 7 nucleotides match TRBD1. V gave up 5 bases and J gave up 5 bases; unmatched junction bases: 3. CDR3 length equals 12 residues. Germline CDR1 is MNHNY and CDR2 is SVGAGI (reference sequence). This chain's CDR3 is CASSQTGNEQYF. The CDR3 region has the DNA TGTGCCAGCAGTCAGACAGGGAACGAGCAGTACTTC.

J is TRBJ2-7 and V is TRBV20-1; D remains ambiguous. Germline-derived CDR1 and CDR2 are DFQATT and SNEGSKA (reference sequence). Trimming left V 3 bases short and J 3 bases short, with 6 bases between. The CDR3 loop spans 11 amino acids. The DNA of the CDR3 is TGCAGTGCTAGTCCCCTCTACGAGCAGTACTTC. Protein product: CSASPLYEQYF.

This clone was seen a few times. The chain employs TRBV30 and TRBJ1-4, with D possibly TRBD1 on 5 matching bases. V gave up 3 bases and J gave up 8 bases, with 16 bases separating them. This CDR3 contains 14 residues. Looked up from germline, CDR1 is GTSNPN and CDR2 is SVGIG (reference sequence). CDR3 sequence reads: CAWSRPGPLEKLFF. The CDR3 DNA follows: TGTGCCTGGAGCCGGCCGGGGCCCCTAGAAAAACTGTTTTTT.

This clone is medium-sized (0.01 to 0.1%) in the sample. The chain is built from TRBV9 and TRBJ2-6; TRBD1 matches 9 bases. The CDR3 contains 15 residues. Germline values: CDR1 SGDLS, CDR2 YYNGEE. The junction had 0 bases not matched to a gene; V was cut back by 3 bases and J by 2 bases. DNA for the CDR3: TGTGCCAGCAGCGGGACAGGGGCTGGGGCCAACGTCCTGACTTTC. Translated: CASSGTGAGANVLTF.

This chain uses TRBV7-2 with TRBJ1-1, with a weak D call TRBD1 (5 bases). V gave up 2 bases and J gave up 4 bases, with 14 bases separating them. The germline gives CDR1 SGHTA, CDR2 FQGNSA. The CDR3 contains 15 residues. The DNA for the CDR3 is TGTGCCAGCAGCTTACCCGTAACAGGCGGCACTGAAGCTTTCTTT. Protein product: CASSLPVTGGTEAFF. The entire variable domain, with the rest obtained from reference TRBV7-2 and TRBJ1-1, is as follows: GAGVSQSPSNKVTEKGKDVELRCDPISGHTALYWYRQSLGQGLEFLIYFQGNSAPDKSGLPSDRFSAERTGGSVSTLTIQRTQQEDSAVYLCASSLPVTGGTEAFFGQGTRLTVV.

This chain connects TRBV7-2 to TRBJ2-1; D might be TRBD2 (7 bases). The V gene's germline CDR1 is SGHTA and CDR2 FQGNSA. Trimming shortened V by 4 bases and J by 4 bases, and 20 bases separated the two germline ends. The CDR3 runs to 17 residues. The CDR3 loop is CASSYWGRGATYNEQFF. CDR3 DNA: TGTGCCAGCAGCTATTGGGGGAGGGGGGCGACGTACAATGAGCAGTTCTTC.

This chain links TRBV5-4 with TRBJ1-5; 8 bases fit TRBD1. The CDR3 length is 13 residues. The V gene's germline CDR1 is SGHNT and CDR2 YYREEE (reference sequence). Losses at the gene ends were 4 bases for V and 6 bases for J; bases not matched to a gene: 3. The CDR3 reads CASSIQGAQPQHF. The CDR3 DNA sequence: TGTGCCAGCAGCATCCAGGGGGCTCAGCCCCAGCATTTT. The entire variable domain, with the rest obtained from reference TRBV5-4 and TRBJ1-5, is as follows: ETGVTQSPTHLIKTRGQQVTLRCSSQSGHNTVSWYQQALGQGPQFIFQYYREEENGRGNFPPRFSGLQFPNYSSELNVNALELDDSALYLCASSIQGAQPQHFGDGTRLSIL.

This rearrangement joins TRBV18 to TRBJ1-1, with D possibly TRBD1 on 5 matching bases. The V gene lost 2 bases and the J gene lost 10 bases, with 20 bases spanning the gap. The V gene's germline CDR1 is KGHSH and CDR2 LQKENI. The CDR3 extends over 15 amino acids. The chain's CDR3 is CASSPSSGRTSRAFF. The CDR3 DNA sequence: TGTGCCAGCTCACCATCCTCAGGGAGGACCTCGCGAGCTTTCTTT.

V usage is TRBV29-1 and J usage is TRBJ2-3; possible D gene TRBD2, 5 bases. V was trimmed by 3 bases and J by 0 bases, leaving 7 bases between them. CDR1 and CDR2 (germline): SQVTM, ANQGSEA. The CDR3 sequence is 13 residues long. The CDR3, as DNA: TGCAGCGTTGATAAGCGGAGCACAGATACGCAGTATTTT. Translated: CSVDKRSTDTQYF.

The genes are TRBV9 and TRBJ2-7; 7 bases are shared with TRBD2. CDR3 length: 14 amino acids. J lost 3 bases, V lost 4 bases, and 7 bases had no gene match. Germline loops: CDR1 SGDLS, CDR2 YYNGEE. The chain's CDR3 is CASSFGGRDYEQYF. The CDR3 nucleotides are TGTGCCAGCAGCTTCGGGGGGAGGGACTACGAGCAGTACTTC.

In DNA, the CDR3 is TGCAGCGTCTCGGGACTAGGGGCTTACGAGCAGTACTTC. This encodes CSVSGLGAYEQYF. The genes are TRBV29-1 and TRBJ2-7, with TRBD2 matching over 8 bases. The CDR3 totals 13 residues. Germline V gene sequence: CDR1 SQVTM, CDR2 ANQGSEA. The junction had 8 bases not matched to a gene; V was cut back by 6 bases and J by 4 bases.